Below are 17 T cell receptor beta chains sequenced from a single sample in a study of identical twins. MiXCR was run by TCRdb on the 5' RACE reads, yielding one entry per CDR3 protein. Here the sample spans 1.5 million to 2 million distinct CDR3 sequences, 25% to 35% being singletons. Sequences were obtained from cord blood. The receptors originated from a newborn girl in good health.

The genes are TRBV7-2 and TRBJ2-5; a weak D match, TRBD2 (6 bases). With 1 base removed from V and 7 bases from J, the gap between germline ends came to 16 bases. The CDR3 has 15 residues. CDR1 is SGHTA, CDR2 FQGNSA, per germline. The CDR3: CASSLVAGREGTQYF. The CDR3 DNA is TGTGCCAGCAGCTTAGTCGCAGGGCGGGAAGGGACCCAGTACTTC.

The chain recombines TRBV12-3 or TRBV12-4 with TRBJ2-3, with 8 nucleotides matching TRBD2. V lost 6 bases and J lost 1; bases outside the gene matches: 6. There are 15 residues in the CDR3. The CDR3 DNA is TGTGCCAGCAGCTTTAGCGGGACCCGCACAGATACGCAGTATTTT. Its translation: CASSFSGTRTDTQYF.

The chain recombines TRBV6-2 or TRBV6-3 with TRBJ1-1; D not resolved. Trimming removed 5 bases at V and 6 bases at J, with 16 bases between. CDR3 length equals 14 residues. The germline V gene has CDR1 MNHEY and CDR2 SVGEGT. The DNA for the CDR3 is TGTGCCAGCAGTAATACGGGCCCCGTGGCTGAAGCTTTCTTT. This sequence encodes CASSNTGPVAEAFF.

The chain uses TRBV7-2 and TRBJ1-2; no definite D call. From germline, CDR1 is SGHTA and CDR2 FQGNSA. V was clipped by 1 base and J by 8 bases, with 14 bases between them. This CDR3 region has 14 residues. CDR3 DNA: TGTGCCAGCAGCTTAGATAGGAGGGTCTCCGGCTACACCTTC. This encodes CASSLDRRVSGYTF. The full variable domain, in which reference TRBV7-2 and TRBJ1-2 provide the parts outside the CDR3, is GAGVSQSPSNKVTEKGKDVELRCDPISGHTALYWYRQSLGQGLEFLIYFQGNSAPDKSGLPSDRFSAERTGGSVSTLTIQRTQQEDSAVYLCASSLDRRVSGYTFGSGTRLTVV.

The chain is built from TRBV10-3 and TRBJ2-7; TRBD1 is a possible D gene (5 bases). TRBJ2-4 matches the DNA end more closely, so the J call is doubtful. Germline V gene lookup returns CDR1 ENHRY and CDR2 SYGVKD. The CDR3 length is 12 residues. Here the CDR3 reads CAISQGRHIQYF. DNA for the CDR3: TGTGCCATCTCCCAGGGTAGACACATTCAGTACTTC.

The chain employs TRBV28 and TRBJ1-5, with unresolved D. Trimming shortened V by 6 bases and J by 0 bases, and 12 bases separated the two germline ends. This CDR3 region has 15 residues. CDR1 and CDR2 from the germline V gene are MDHEN and SYDVKM. CDR3 nucleotides: TGTGCCAGCAGCCTTACGACATTTAGCAATCAGCCCCAGCATTTT. Translating it yields CASSLTTFSNQPQHF.

There are a few counts of this clonotype. The CDR3 sequence is CASSFWVAEPQHF. CDR3 sequence (DNA): TGTGCCAGCAGTTTTTGGGTGGCGGAGCCCCAGCATTTT. The chain carries TRBV28 and TRBJ1-5; D gene unclear. The germline gives CDR1 MDHEN, CDR2 SYDVKM. The CDR3 is made up of 13 amino acids. Between the trimmed V and J ends, which lost 3 bases and 8 bases, there was a span of 11 bases.

The CDR3, as DNA: TGCAGTGCTGGCTTCAGACAGGCTCAGAACACCGGGGAGCTGTTTTTT. Its translation: CSAGFRQAQNTGELFF. The rearrangement links TRBV20-1 to TRBJ2-2, with D possibly TRBD1 on 6 matching bases. Looked up from germline, CDR1 is DFQATT and CDR2 is SNEGSKA (reference sequence). This CDR3 is 16 amino acids long. V dropped 5 bases and J dropped 1 base, with 17 bases sitting between them.

Concerning this clonotype itself: One junction end disagrees with the germline gene, perhaps due to a read error. The chain links TRBV28 to TRBJ2-1, with no clear D. This CDR3 spans 14 amino acids. The germline gives CDR1 MDHEN, CDR2 SYDVKM. CDR3 bases: TGTGCCAGCAGTCCCTACGGACCTGAGGATGAGCAGTCCTTC. This encodes CASSPYGPEDEQSF.

This clonotype has a handful of counts. The chain links TRBV7-9 to TRBJ2-7; 7 bases are shared with TRBD1. The CDR3 runs to 16 residues. Per the germline V gene, CDR1 is SEHNR and CDR2 is FQNEAQ (reference sequence). V shed 4 bases and J 1 base; nucleotides not matched to a gene: 10. The CDR3 region is CASSSNIGTDSYEQYF. The CDR3 coding sequence is TGTGCCAGCAGCTCTAATATAGGGACAGATTCCTACGAGCAGTACTTC.

This clonotype was picked up a small number of times. The V gene is TRBV12-3 or TRBV12-4, the J gene TRBJ2-1; TRBD2 matches at 10 bases. V trimming: 5 bases; J trimming: 2 bases; junction bases outside the gene matches: 3. The CDR3 runs 15 residues. The CDR3 spells CASSHSGGTYNEQFF. The CDR3 DNA reads as TGTGCCAGCAGTCATAGCGGGGGGACCTACAATGAGCAGTTCTTC.

The chain is built from TRBV27 and TRBJ1-5; possibly TRBD1 for D (5 bases). Germline values: CDR1 MNHEY, CDR2 SMNVEV (reference sequence). V lost 3 bases to trimming and J lost 7 bases, with 16 bases between them. The CDR3 is 15 amino acids. The CDR3 reads CASSLFLGLGQPQHF. DNA of the CDR3: TGTGCCAGCAGTTTGTTCCTGGGGCTAGGCCAGCCCCAGCATTTT.

CDR3 DNA sequence: TGTGCCAGCAGCCAAAACTCTTGGACTAGCGGGGGCACAGATACGCAGTATTTT. It encodes CASSQNSWTSGGTDTQYF. This chain uses TRBV14 with TRBJ2-3, with 12 bases identical to TRBD2. Germline V gene lookup returns CDR1 SGHDN and CDR2 FVKESK. V was clipped by 2 bases and J by 1 base; unmatched bases: 7. CDR3 length equals 18 residues.

This clonotype has more than one count but fewer than ten. This chain connects TRBV25-1 to TRBJ2-5; possible D gene TRBD1, 6 bases. CDR3 size: 13 residues. The V and J ends lost 6 bases and 9 bases respectively, with 17 bases between them. In germline, CDR1 is MGHDK, CDR2 SYGVNS. CDR3 in amino acids: CASSLTGPGAQYF. The DNA for the CDR3 is TGTGCCAGCAGCTTAACAGGGCCAGGGGCCCAGTACTTC. Using reference TRBV25-1 and TRBJ2-5 for the parts outside the CDR3, the full variable domain is EADIYQTPRYLVIGTGKKITLECSQTMGHDKMYWYQQDPGMELHLIHYSYGVNSTEKGDLSSESTVSRIRTEHFPLTLESARPSHTSQYLCASSLTGPGAQYFGPGTRLLVL.

In this sample, this clonotype turned up a few times. The chain joins TRBV5-1 to TRBJ2-3; no reliable D call. Germline V gene lookup returns CDR1 SGHRS and CDR2 YFSETQ. V was shortened by 1 base and J by 0 bases, with 12 bases between the two germline ends. The CDR3 covers 16 residues. The CDR3 loop is CASSLTPARSTDTQYF. In DNA form, the CDR3 reads TGCGCCAGCAGCTTGACACCAGCCCGGAGCACAGATACGCAGTATTTT. Based on the CDR3 plus reference TRBV5-1 and TRBJ2-3, the full variable domain is KAGVTQTPRYLIKTRGQQVTLSCSPISGHRSVSWYQQTPGQGLQFLFEYFSETQRNKGNFPGRFSGRQFSNSRSEMNVSTLELGDSALYLCASSLTPARSTDTQYFGPGTRLTVL.

This clonotype has ten or more counts. The chain couples TRBV12-3 or TRBV12-4 to TRBJ2-1; 7 bases align to TRBD1. The CDR3 length is 12 residues. The V gene end was trimmed by 6 bases and the J gene end by 7 bases; junction bases not matched to a gene: 3. CDR3 amino acids: CASSLTGNEQFF. In DNA form, the CDR3 reads TGTGCCAGCAGCTTGACAGGGAATGAGCAGTTCTTC.

The rearrangement links TRBV20-1 to TRBJ1-5; TRBD1 matches at 7 bases. Germline assignment: CDR1 DFQATT and CDR2 SNEGSKA (reference sequence). V gave up 0 bases and J gave up 5 bases; unmatched junction bases: 13. There are 17 residues in the CDR3. The CDR3 protein is CSARDLRRGTAYQPQHF. The DNA for the CDR3 is TGCAGTGCTAGAGATCTCAGAAGAGGGACAGCCTATCAGCCCCAGCATTTT.